This entry describes one TCR beta chain. This clone has a single count. The antigen this receptor binds is unknown. No quality values exist for individual bases; no much larger clone is one base distant. TCRbeta CDR3 regions were amplified from genomic DNA by means of the immunoSEQ Assay, a bias-controlled multiplex PCR. The authors' analysis ran thus. The number of nucleated cells in each sample was estimated from the amplification of reference gene primers within the assay. Sequence reads were collapsed and filtered to measure the absolute abundance of every unique TCRbeta CDR3 rearrangement. For each sample, productive Simpson clonality was calculated as the square root of Simpson's diversity index over productive rearrangements. This immuneACCESS table, as held by TCRdb, lists in-frame sequences with V and J called but not all clones. Of the missing ones, under half trace to an unresolved V gene in checked studies; the others have no known cause. V and J calls and clone size are copied from that table; D and trimming were computed from the DNA. This sample holds 320,000 or so clones; roughly nine tenths were observed only once. In total, the top ten clones hold around 4.8% of the sample.

The record originates from a study of blood T cell repertoires in COVID-19 (TCRdb year 2020). About the full investigation: Collaborator samples came from the United States, Italy and Spain and covered acute and convalescent phases of COVID-19. The sample metadata nearly always contained a de-identified subject ID, COVID-19 status, age in years and sex. The material from the prospective study consisted of cDNA or gDNA derived from T cells, B-cell-depleted T cells, or PBMCs. Subjects who had been exposed to COVID-19, were actively infected with it, or had recovered from it provided the deeply sampled blood TCRbeta repertoires that made up the dataset. HLA class I and class II types, where available, came from metadata supplied by the sample provider rather than from assay-based typing. The repertoires were released in a freely available public database intended as a resource for research on the immune response to SARS-CoV-2. The samples were drawn from two sources: the first 160 participants of the ongoing ImmuneRACE study, and 1,000 to 1,500 subjects contributed by 6 global collaborators. Study-wide conclusions, independent of this receptor: The amount of clinical and demographic metadata varied by source and participant and was provided uncurated.

From the germline V gene, CDR1 is SQVTM and CDR2 is ANQGSEA. From V the trimming removes 1 base and from J it removes 4 bases, while the gene matches leave 18 bases of the junction unaccounted for. The CDR3, cysteine through phenylalanine, is 20 amino acids long. The read is trimmed to its CDR3 DNA, 60 bases read in frame from base 1. Enrolling through a virtual design, the prospective study's participants ranged in age from roughly 18 to 95 years and lived across about two dozen United States geographic areas. Cohort assignment in the prospective study relied on participant-reported clinical history from a screening survey and a study questionnaire. For ImmuneRACE Cohort 3, a participant was defined as recovered based on two consecutive negative NP/OP PCR tests, clearance by a healthcare professional, or resolution of symptoms. In the prospective study, whole blood, serum and a nasopharyngeal or oropharyngeal swab were collected from each participant by mobile phlebotomists. Additional blood draws and questionnaires over an approximately 2-month period could optionally be provided by prospective study participants. Before DNA extraction, prospective study blood samples were shipped either frozen or at room temperature.

In this chain, TRBV29-1 is recombined with TRBJ2-1; 11 bases in the middle match TRBD2. What was sequenced was PBMCs or T cells enriched from blood (not recorded which). This sequence was found in a man aged 60-69 years who had recovered from COVID-19. The DNA is as follows: TGCAGCGTTGAAGGCGAACTAGCGGGAGAAAAGGGTTTGAGGTACAATGAGCAGTTCTTC. Its protein product is CSVEGELAGEKGLRYNEQFF.